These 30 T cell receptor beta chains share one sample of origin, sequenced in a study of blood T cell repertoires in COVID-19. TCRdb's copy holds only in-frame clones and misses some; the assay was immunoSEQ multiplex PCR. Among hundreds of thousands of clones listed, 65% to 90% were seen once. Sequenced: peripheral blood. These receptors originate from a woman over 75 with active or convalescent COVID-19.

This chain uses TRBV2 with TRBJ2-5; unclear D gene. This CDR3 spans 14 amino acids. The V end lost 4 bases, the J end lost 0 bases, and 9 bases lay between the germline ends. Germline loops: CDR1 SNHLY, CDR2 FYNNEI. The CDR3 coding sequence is TGTGCCAGCAGTGTAACACGAAACCAAGAGACCCAGTACTTC. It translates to CASSVTRNQETQYF.

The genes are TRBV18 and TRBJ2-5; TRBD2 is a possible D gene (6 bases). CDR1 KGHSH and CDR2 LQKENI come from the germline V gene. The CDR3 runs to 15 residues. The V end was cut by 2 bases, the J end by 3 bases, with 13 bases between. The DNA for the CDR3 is TGTGCCAGCTCACCAGGACTACTACTAAAAGAGACCCAGTACTTC. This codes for CASSPGLLLKETQYF.

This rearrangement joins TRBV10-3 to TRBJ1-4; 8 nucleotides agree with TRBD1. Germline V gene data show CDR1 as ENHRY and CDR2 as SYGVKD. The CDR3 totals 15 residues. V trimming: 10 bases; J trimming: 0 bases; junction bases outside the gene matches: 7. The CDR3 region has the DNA TGTGCCACAAACCCGGGACAGGCAACTAATGAAAAACTGTTTTTT. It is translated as CATNPGQATNEKLFF.

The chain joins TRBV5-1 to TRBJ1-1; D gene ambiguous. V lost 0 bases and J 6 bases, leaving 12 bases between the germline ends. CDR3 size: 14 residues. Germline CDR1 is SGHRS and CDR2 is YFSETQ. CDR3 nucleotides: TGCGCCAGCAGCTTGGCCGCAGGCCTCCCTGAAGCTTTCTTT. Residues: CASSLAAGLPEAFF.

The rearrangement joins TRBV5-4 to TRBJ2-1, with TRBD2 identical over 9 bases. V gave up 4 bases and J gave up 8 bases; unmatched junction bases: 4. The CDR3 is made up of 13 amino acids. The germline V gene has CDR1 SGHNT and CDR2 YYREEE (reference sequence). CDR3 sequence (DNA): TGTGCCAGCAGCAACTTAGCGGGAGATGAGCAGTTCTTC. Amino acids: CASSNLAGDEQFF.

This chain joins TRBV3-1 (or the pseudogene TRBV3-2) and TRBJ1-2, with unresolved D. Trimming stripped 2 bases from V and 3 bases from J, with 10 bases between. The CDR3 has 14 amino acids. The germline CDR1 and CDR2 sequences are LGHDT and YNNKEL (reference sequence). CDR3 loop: CASSQQASYYGYTF. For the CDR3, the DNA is TGTGCCAGCAGCCAACAGGCAAGCTACTATGGCTACACCTTC.

The CDR3 DNA reads as TGTGCCAGAAGCTTAAATACTACTTTCCGGGACAGGGGCTATAATTCACCCCTCCACTTT. Its protein product is CARSLNTTFRDRGYNSPLHF. This chain connects TRBV7-5 to TRBJ1-6; the table assigns TRBD1, which was not confirmed against the DNA. TRBV7-5 is given as a pseudogene. The CDR3 runs to 20 residues.

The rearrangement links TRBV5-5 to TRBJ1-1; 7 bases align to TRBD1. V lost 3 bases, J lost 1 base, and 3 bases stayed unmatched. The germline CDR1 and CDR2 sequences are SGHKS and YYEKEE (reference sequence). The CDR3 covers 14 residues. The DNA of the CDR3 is TGTGCCAGCAGCTCGGGACAGTGGAACACTGAAGCTTTCTTT. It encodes CASSSGQWNTEAFF.

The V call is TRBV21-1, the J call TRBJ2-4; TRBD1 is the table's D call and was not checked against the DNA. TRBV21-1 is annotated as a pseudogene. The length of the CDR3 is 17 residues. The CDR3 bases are TGTGCCAGCAGCCACGGACAGGGGCCGGGAGCCAAAAACATTCAGTACTTC. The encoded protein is CASSHGQGPGAKNIQYF.

CDR3 DNA sequence: TGCAGTGCTAGTCCATTCGGACTAGCGGGGGGGCCGGGGAGCATTCAGTACTTC. Translation: CSASPFGLAGGPGSIQYF. The rearrangement uses TRBV20-1 and TRBJ2-4, with 15 positions matching TRBD2. CDR3 length: 18 amino acids. CDR1 DFQATT and CDR2 SNEGSKA come from the germline V gene (reference sequence). V trimming: 3 bases; J trimming: 9 bases; junction bases outside the gene matches: 15.

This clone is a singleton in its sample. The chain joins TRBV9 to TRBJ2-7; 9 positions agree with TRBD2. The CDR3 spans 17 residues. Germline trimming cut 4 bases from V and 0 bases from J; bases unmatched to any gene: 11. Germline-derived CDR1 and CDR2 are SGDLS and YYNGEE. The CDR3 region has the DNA TGTGCCAGCAGCCCAAGGGCTCAAGCGGGGGGCTCCTACGAGCAGTACTTC. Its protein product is CASSPRAQAGGSYEQYF. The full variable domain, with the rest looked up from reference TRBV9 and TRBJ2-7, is DSGVTQTPKHLITATGQRVTLRCSPRSGDLSVYWYQQSLDQGLQFLIQYYNGEERAKGNILERFSAQQFPDLHSELNLSSLELGDSALYFCASSPRAQAGGSYEQYFGPGTRLTVT.

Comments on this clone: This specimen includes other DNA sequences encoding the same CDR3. For the CDR3, the DNA is TGCGCCAGCAGCTTGGCTTCGGGGTACGAGCAGTACTTC. Its protein product is CASSLASGYEQYF. The rearrangement joins TRBV5-1 to TRBJ2-7; weak D call: TRBD2 (5 bases). V dropped 0 bases and J dropped 4 bases, with 8 bases sitting between them. The CDR3 length is 13 residues. CDR1 and CDR2 (germline): SGHRS, YFSETQ.

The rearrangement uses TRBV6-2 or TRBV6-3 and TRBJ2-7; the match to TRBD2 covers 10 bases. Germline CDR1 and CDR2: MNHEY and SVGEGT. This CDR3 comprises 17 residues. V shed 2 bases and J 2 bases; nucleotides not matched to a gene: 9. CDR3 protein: CASSYSSGTSVTYEQYF. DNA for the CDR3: TGTGCCAGCAGTTACAGTTCCGGGACTAGCGTCACCTACGAGCAGTACTTC.

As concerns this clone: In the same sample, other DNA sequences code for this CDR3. This CDR3 reads CASSLDRGTEAFF. In DNA form, the CDR3 reads TGTGCCAGCAGCCTTGACAGGGGTACTGAAGCTTTCTTT. The J gene is TRBJ1-1, the V gene TRBV7-7, with 8 bases identical to TRBD1. Losses at the gene ends were 5 bases for V and 5 bases for J; bases not matched to a gene: 4. Germline CDR1 SSHAT, CDR2 FNYEAQ (reference sequence). This CDR3 is built from 13 residues.

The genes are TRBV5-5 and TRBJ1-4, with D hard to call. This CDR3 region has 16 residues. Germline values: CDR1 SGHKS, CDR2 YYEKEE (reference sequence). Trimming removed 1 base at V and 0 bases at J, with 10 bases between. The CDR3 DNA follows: TGTGCCAGCAGCTTGCCAGACTCGGCAACTAATGAAAAACTGTTTTTT. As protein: CASSLPDSATNEKLFF.

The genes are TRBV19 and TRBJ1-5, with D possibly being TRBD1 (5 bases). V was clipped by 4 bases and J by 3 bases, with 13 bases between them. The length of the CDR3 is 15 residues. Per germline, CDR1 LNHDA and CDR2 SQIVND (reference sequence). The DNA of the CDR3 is TGTGCCAGTAGTAAGGTAGGAGGGGCCAATCAGCCCCAGCATTTT. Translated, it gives CASSKVGGANQPQHF.

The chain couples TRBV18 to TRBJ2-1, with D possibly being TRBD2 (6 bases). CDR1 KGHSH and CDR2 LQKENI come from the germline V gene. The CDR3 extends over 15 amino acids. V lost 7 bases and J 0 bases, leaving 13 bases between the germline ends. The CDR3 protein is CASFKRRGSYNEQFF. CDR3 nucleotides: TGTGCCAGCTTCAAGCGGAGGGGCTCCTACAATGAGCAGTTCTTC.

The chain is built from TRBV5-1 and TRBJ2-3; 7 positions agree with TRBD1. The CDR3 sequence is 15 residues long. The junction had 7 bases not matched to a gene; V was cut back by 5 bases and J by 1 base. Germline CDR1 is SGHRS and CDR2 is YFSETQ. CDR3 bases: TGCGCCAGCAGTCGAACCGGGACAGGCACAGATACGCAGTATTTT. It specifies CASSRTGTGTDTQYF.

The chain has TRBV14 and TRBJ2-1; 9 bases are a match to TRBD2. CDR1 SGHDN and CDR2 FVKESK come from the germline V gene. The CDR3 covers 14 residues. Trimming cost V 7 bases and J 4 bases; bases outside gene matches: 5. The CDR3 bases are TGTGCCAGCACGGAGACTAGCGGATACAATGAGCAGTTCTTC. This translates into CASTETSGYNEQFF.

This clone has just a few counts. The CDR3 is CASSDDRGWDTEAFF. Here the CDR3 DNA reads TGTGCCAGCAGTGACGACAGGGGTTGGGACACTGAAGCTTTCTTT. This sequence joins TRBV6-1 and TRBJ1-1, with 8 bases matching TRBD1. CDR1 and CDR2 from the germline V gene are MNHNS and SASEGT. The CDR3 length is 15 residues. V shed 3 bases, J shed 3 bases, and the junction held 6 bases outside the gene matches.

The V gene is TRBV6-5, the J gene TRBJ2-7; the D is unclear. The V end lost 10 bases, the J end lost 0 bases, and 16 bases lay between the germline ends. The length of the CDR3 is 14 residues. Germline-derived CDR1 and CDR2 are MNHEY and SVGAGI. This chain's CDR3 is CATKIPGFSYEQYF. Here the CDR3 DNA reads TGTGCCACCAAGATCCCCGGTTTCTCCTACGAGCAGTACTTC.

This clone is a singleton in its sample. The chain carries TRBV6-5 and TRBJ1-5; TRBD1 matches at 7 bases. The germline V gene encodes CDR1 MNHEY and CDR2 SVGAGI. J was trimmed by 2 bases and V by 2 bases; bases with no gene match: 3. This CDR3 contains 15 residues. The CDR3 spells CASSYAGGGNQPQHF. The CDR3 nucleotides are TGTGCCAGCAGTTACGCAGGGGGTGGCAATCAGCCCCAGCATTTT.

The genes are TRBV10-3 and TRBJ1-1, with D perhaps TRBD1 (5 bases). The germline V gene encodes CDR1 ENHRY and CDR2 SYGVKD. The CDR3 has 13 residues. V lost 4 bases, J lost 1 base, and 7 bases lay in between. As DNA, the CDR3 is TGTGCCATCAGTGTAGACAGGAACACTGAAGCTTTCTTT. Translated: CAISVDRNTEAFF.

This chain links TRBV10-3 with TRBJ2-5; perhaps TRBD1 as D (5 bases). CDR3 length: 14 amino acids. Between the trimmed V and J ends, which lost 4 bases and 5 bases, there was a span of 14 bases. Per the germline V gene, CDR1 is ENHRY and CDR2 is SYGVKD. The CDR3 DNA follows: TGTGCCATCAGTGTGGACACCAAAGCGGAGACCCAGTACTTC. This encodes CAISVDTKAETQYF.

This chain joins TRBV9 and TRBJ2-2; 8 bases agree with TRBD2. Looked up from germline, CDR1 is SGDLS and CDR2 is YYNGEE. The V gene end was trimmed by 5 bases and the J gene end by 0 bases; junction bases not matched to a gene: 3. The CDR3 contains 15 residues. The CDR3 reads CASSSGVTNTGELFF. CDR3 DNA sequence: TGTGCCAGCAGTAGCGGGGTAACGAACACCGGGGAGCTGTTTTTT.

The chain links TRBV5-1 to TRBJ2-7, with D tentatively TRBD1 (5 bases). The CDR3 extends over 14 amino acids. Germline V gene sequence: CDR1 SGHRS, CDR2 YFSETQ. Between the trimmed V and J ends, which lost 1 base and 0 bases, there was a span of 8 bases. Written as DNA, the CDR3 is TGCGCCAGCAGCTTGACAGGTCGCTCCTACGAGCAGTACTTC. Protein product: CASSLTGRSYEQYF.

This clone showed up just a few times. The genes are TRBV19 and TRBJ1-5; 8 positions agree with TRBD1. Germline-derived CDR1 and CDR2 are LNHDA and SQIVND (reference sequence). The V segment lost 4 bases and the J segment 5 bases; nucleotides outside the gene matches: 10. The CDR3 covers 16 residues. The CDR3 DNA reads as TGTGCCAGTAGTAAAGACGGGACAGGAACCCATCAGCCCCAGCATTTT. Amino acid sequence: CASSKDGTGTHQPQHF.

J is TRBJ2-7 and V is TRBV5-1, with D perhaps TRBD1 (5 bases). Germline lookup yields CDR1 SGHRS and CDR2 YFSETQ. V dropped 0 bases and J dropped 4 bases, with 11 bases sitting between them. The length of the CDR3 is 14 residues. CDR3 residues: CASSLAPDRYEQYF. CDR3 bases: TGCGCCAGCAGCTTGGCCCCAGACAGATACGAGCAGTACTTC.

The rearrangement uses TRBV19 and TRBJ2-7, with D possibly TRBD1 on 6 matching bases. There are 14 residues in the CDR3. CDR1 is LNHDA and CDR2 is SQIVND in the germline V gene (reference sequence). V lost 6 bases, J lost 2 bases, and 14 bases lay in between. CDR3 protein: CASSLSQGPYEQYF. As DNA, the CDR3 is TGTGCCAGTAGCCTCTCTCAGGGGCCCTACGAGCAGTACTTC.

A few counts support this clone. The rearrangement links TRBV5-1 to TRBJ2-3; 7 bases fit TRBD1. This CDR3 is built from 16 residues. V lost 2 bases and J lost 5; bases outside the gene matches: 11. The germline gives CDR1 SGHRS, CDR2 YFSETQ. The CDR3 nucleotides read TGCGCCAGCAGCTTTTTGGCACAGGGGTTTGTAGATACGCAGTATTTT. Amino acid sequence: CASSFLAQGFVDTQYF.